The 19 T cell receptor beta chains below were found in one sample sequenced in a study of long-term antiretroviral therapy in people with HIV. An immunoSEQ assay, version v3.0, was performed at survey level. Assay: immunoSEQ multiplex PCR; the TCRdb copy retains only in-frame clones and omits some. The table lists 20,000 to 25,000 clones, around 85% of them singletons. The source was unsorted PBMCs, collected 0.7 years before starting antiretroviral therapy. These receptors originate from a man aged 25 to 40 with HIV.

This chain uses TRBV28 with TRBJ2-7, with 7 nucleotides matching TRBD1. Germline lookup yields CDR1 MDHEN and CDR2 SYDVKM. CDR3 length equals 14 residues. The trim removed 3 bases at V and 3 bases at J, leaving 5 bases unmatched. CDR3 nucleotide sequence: TGTGCCAGCAGTTTCTTGGGACAGATCTACGAGCAGTACTTC. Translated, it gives CASSFLGQIYEQYF.

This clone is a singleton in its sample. The CDR3 sequence is CAWSRGSGSEQYF. CDR3 DNA sequence: TGTGCCTGGAGTAGGGGTAGCGGGAGTGAGCAGTACTTC. The chain is built from TRBV30 and TRBJ2-7; 9 bases align to TRBD2. The CDR3 sequence is 13 residues long. Unmatched junction bases numbered 6, after V lost 2 bases and J lost 7 bases. The germline V gene has CDR1 GTSNPN and CDR2 SVGIG (reference sequence).

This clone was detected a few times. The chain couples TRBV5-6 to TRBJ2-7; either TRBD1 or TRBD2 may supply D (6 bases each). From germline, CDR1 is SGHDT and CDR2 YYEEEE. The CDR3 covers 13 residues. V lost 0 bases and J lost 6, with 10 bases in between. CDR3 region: CASSLVRGREQYF. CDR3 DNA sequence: TGTGCCAGCAGCTTGGTACGGGGGCGCGAGCAGTACTTC.

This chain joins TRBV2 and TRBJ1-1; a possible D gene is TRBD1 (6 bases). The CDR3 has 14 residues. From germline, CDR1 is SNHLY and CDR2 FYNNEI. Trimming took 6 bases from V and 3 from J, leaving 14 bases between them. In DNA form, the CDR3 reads TGTGCCAGCAGCAACAGGGACGGGGACACTGAAGCTTTCTTT. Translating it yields CASSNRDGDTEAFF.

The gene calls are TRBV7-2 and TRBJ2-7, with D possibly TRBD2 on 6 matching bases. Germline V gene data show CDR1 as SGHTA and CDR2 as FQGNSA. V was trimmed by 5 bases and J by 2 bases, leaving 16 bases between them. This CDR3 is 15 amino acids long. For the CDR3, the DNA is TGTGCCAGCAGCCCCGGGGTAGCGGTACCCTACGAGCAGTACTTC. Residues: CASSPGVAVPYEQYF.

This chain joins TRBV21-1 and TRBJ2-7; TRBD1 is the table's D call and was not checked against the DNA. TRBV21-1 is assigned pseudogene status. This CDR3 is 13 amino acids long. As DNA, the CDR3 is TGTGCCAGCACCCAGGAACTCGGCTACGAGCAGTACTTC. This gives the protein CASTQELGYEQYF.

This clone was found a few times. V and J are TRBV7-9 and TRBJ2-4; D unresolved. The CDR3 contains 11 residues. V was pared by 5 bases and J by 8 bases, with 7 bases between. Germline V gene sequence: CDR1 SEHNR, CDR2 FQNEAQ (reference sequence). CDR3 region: CASSQGYIQYF. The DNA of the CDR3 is TGTGCCAGCAGCCAAGGGTACATTCAGTACTTC.

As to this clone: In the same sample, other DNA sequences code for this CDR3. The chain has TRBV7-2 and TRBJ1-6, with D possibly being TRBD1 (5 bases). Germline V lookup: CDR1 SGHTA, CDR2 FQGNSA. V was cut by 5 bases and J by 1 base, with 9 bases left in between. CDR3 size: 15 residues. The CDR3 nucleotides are TGTGCCAGCAGCGCAGGGTCATCCTATAATTCACCCCTCCACTTT. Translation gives CASSAGSSYNSPLHF.

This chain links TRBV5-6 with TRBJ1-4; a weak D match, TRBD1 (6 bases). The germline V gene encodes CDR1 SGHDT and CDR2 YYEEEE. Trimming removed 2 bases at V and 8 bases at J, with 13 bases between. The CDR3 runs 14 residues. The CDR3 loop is CASSLTGRQEKLFF. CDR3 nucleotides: TGTGCCAGCAGCTTAACAGGGCGTCAGGAAAAACTGTTTTTT. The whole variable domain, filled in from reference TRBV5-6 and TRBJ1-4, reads DAGVTQSPTHLIKTRGQQVTLRCSPKSGHDTVSWYQQALGQGPQFIFQYYEEEERQRGNFPDRFSGHQFPNYSSELNVNALLLGDSALYLCASSLTGRQEKLFFGSGTQLSVL.

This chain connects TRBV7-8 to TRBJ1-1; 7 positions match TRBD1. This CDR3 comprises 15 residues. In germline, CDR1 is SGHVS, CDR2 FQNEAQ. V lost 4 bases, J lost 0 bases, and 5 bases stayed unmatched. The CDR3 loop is CASSSTGDMNTEAFF. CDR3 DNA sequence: TGTGCCAGCAGCTCCACAGGGGACATGAACACTGAAGCTTTCTTT.

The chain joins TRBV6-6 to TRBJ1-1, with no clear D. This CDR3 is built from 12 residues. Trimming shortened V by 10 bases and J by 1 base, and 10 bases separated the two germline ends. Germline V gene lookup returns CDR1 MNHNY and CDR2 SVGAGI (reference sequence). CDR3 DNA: TGTGCCACCAAAGGTGGGAACACTGAAGCTTTCTTT. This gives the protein CATKGGNTEAFF.

This chain's CDR3 is CASSPPGDWEKLFF. Here the CDR3 DNA reads TGTGCCAGCTCCCCTCCCGGGGACTGGGAAAAACTGTTTTTT. V gene TRBV11-2 combines with J gene TRBJ1-4; possible D gene TRBD1, 5 bases. This CDR3 spans 14 amino acids. V was pared by 8 bases and J by 8 bases, with 18 bases between. Germline CDR1 and CDR2: SGHAT and FQNNGV. Variable domain in full (rest from reference TRBV11-2 and TRBJ1-4): EAGVAQSPRYKIIEKRQSVAFWCNPISGHATLYWYQQILGQGPKLLIQFQNNGVVDDSQLPKDRFSAERLKGVDSTLKIQPAKLEDSAVYLCASSPPGDWEKLFFGSGTQLSVL.

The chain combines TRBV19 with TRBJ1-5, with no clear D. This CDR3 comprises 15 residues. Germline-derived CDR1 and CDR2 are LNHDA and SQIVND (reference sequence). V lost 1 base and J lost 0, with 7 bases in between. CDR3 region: CASSIGLFSNQPQHF. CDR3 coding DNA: TGTGCCAGTAGTATAGGGCTTTTTAGCAATCAGCCCCAGCATTTT.

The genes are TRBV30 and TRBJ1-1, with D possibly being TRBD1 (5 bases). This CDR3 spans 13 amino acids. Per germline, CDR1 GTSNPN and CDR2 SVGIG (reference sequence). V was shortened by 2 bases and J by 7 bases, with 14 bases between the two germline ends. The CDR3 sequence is CAWSRVREGEAFF. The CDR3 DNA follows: TGTGCCTGGAGTAGGGTCAGGGAGGGTGAAGCTTTCTTT.

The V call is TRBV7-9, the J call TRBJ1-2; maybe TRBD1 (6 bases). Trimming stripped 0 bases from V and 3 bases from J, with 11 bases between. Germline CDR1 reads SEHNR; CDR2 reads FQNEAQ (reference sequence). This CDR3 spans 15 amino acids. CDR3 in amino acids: CASSLALDRDYGYTF. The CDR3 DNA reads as TGTGCCAGCAGCTTAGCCTTGGACAGAGACTATGGCTACACCTTC.

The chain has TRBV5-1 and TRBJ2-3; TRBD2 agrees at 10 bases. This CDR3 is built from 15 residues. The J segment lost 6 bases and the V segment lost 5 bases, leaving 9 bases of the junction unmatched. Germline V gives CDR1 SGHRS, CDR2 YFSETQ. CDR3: CASSSFLGLADTQYF. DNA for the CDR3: TGCGCCAGCAGTTCCTTCTTGGGACTAGCGGATACGCAGTATTTT.

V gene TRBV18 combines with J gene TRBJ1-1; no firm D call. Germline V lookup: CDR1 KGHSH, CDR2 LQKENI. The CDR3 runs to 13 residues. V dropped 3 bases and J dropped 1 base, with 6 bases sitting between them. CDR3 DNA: TGTGCCAGCTCACCTACTCAGAACACTGAAGCTTTCTTT. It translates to CASSPTQNTEAFF.

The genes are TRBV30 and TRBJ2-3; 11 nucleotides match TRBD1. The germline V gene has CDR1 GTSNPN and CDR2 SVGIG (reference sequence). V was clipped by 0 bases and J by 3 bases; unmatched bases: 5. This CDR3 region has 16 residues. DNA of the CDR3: TGTGCCTGGAGTGTAGGGACAGGGGGGGGGACAGATACGCAGTATTTT. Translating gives CAWSVGTGGGTDTQYF.

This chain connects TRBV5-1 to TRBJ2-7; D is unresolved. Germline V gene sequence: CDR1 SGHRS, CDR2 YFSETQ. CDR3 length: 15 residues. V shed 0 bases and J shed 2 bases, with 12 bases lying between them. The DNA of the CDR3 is TGCGCCAGCAGCTTGGATCCGAGAAACACCTACGAGCAGTACTTC. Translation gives CASSLDPRNTYEQYF.